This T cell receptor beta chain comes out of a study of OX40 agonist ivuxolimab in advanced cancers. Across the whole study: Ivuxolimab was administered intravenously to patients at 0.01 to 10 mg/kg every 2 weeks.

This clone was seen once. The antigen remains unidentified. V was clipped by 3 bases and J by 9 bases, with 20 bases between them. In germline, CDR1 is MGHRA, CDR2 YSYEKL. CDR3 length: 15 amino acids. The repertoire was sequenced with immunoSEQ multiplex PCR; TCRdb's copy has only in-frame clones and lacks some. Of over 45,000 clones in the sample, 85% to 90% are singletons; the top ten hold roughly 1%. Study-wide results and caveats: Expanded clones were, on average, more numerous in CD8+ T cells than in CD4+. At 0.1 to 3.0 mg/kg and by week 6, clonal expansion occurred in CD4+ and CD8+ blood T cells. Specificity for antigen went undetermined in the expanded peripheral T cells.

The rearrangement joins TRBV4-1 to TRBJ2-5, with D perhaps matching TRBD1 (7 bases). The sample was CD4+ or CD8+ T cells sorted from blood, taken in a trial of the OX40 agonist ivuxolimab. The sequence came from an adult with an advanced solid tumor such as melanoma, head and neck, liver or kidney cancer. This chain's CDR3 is CASSQGRGAVGPQYF. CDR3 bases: TGCGCCAGCAGCCAGGGCAGGGGGGCGGTCGGTCCCCAGTACTTC.